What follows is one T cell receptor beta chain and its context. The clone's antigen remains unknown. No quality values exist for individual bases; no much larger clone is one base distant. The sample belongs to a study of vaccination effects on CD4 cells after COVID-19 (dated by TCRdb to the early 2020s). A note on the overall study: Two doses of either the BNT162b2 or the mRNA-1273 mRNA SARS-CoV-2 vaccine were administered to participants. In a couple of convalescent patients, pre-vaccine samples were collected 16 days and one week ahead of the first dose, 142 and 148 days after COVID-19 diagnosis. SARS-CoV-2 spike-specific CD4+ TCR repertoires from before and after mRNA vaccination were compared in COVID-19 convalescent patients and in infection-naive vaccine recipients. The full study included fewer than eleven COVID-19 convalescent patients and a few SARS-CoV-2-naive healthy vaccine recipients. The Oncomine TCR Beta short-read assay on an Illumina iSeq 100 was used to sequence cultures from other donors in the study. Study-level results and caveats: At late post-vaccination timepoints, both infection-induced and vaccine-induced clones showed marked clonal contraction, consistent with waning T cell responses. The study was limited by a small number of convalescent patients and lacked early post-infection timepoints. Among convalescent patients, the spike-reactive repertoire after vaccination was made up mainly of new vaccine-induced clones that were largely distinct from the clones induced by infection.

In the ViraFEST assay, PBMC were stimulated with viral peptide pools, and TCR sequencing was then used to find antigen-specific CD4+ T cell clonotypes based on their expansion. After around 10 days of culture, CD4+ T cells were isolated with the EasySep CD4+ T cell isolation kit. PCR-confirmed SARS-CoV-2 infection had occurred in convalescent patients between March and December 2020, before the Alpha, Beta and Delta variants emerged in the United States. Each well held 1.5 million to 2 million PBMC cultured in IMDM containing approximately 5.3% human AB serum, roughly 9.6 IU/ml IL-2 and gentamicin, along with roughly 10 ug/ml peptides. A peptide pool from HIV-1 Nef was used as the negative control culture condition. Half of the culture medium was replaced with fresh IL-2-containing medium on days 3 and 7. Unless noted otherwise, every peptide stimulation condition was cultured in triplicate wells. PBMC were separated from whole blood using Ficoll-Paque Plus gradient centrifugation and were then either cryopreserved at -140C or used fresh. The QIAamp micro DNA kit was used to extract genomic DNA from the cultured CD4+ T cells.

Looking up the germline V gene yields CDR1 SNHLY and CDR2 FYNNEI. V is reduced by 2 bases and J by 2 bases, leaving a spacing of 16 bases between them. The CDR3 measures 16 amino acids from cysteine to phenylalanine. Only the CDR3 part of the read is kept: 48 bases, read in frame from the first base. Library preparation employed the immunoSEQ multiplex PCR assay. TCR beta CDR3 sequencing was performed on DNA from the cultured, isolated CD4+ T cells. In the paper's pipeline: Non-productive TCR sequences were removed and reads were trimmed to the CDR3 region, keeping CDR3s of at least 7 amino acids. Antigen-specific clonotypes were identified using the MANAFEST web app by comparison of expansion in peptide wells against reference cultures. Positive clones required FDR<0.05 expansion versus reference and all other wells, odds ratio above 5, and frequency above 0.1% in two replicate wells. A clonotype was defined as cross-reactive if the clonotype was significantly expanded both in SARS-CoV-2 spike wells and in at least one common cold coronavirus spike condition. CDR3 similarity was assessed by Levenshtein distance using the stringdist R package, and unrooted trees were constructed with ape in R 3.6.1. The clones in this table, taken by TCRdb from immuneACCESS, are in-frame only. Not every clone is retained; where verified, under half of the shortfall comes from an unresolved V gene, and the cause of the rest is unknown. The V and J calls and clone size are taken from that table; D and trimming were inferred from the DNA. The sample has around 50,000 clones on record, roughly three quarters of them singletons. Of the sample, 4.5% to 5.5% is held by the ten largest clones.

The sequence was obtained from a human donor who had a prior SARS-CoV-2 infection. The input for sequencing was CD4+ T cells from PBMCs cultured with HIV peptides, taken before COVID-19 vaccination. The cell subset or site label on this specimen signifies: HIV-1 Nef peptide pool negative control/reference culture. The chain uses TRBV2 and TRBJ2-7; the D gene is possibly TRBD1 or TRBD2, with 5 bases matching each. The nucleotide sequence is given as TGTGCCAGCAGTGAAATGTACGGGGCTGGGGCCTACGAGCAGTACTTC. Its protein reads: CASSEMYGAGAYEQYF.